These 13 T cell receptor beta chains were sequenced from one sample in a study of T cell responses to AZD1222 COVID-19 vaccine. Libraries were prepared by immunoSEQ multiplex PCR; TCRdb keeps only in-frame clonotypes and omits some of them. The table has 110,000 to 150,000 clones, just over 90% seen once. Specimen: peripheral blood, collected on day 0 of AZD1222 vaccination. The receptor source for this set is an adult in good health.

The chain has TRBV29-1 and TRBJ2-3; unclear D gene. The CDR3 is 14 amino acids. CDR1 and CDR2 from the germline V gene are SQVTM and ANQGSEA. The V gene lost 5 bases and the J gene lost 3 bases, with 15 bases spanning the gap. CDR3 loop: CSVSRSKGTDTQYF. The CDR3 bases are TGCAGCGTTTCTAGGTCAAAAGGGACAGATACGCAGTATTTT.

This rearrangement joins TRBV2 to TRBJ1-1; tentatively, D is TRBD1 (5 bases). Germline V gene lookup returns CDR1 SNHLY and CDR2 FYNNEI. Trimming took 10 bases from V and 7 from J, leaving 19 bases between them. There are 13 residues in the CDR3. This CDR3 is CATTLGVYVEAFF. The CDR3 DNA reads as TGTGCCACAACGCTAGGGGTCTACGTTGAAGCTTTCTTT.

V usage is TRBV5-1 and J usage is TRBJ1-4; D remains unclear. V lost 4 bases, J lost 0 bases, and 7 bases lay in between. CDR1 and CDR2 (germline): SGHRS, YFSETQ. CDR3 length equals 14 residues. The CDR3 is CASSPFATNEKLFF. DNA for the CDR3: TGCGCCAGCAGCCCTTTTGCAACTAATGAAAAACTGTTTTTT.

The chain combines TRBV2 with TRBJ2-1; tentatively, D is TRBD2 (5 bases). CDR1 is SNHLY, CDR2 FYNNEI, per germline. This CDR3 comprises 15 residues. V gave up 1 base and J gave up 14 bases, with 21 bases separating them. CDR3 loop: CASSEETGYPRDKFF. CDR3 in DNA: TGTGCCAGCAGTGAAGAGACGGGGTACCCGCGTGATAAGTTCTTC.

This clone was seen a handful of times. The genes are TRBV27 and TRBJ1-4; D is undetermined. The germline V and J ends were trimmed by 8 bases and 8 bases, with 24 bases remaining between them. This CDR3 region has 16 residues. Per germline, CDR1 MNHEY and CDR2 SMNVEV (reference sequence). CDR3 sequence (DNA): TGTGCCAGCCGCGGTGTCCGAGGACGGCGAGAGGAAAAACTGTTTTTT. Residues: CASRGVRGRREEKLFF.

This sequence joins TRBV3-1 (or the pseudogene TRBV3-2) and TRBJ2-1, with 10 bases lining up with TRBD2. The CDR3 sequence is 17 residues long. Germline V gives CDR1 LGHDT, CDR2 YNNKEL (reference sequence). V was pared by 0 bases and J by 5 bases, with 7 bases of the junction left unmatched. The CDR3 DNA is TGTGCCAGCAGCCAAGATGTGGGACTAGCGACTGACAATGAGCAGTTCTTC. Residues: CASSQDVGLATDNEQFF.

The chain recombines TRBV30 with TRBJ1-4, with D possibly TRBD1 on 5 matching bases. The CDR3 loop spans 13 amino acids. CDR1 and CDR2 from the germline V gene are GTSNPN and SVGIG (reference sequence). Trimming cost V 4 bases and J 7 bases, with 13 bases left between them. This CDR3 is CAWKSGEGEKLFF. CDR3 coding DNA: TGTGCCTGGAAGTCGGGGGAAGGTGAAAAACTGTTTTTT.

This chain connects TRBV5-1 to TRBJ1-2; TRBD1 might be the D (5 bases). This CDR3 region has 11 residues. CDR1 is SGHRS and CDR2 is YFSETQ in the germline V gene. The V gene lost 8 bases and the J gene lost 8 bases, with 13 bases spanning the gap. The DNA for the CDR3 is TGCGCCAGTTTTGAGGGGAAGGGCTACACCTTC. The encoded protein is CASFEGKGYTF.

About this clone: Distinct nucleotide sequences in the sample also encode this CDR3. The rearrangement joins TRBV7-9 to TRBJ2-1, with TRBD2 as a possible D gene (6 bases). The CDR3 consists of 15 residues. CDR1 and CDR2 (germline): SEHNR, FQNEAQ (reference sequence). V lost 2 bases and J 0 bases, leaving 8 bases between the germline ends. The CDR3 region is CASSLRGSSYNEQFF. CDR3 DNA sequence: TGTGCCAGCAGCTTACGGGGGAGCTCCTACAATGAGCAGTTCTTC.

The CDR3, as DNA: TGTGCCAGCAGCTTGCAGGGTTCGGGCTACACCTTC. It encodes CASSLQGSGYTF. The chain has TRBV5-4 and TRBJ1-2; D might be TRBD1 (5 bases). Germline V gene data show CDR1 as SGHNT and CDR2 as YYREEE (reference sequence). The CDR3 has 12 amino acids. V was pared by 1 base and J by 8 bases, with 9 bases between.

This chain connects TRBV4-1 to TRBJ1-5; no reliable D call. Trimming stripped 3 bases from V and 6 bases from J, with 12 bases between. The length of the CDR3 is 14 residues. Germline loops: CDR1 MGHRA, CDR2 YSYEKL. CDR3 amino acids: CASSQRASGQPQHF. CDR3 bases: TGCGCCAGCAGCCAGAGGGCTAGCGGTCAGCCCCAGCATTTT.

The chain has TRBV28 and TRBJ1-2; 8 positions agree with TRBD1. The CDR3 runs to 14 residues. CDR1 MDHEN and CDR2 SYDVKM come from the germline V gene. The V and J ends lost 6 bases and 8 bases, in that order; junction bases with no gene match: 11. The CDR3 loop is CASRLAGGSWGYTF. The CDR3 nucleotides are TGTGCCAGCAGACTCGCAGGGGGCTCGTGGGGCTACACCTTC.

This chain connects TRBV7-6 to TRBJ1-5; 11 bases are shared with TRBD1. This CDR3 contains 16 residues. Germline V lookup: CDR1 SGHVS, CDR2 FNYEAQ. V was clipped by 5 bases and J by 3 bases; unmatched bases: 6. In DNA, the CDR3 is TGTGCCAGCAGCCGAGGACAGGGGGCTTTCAATCAGCCCCAGCATTTT. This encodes CASSRGQGAFNQPQHF.